This entry lists 14 T cell receptor beta chains sequenced from one sample in a study of T cell responses to AZD1222 COVID-19 vaccine (dated by TCRdb to 2020 to 2022). The library was prepared using the immunoSEQ multiplex PCR assay. In TCRdb, the immuneACCESS table is reduced to in-frame sequences with V and J assigned. These tables do not hold every clone; where another copy was compared, an unresolved V gene accounts for under half, and the others remain unexplained. Counted in this sample were about 98,000 clones; roughly 84% of them appeared once. The ten largest clonotypes hold 15% to 20% of the sample. The time point label here, explained by the study, means: baseline before first vaccination. Sequencing used peripheral blood, obtained on day 0 of AZD1222 vaccination. The receptors were gathered from an adult in good health.

The chain couples TRBV5-5 to TRBJ1-1, with D unclear. V was shortened by 0 bases and J by 1 base, with 7 bases between the two germline ends. Germline V CDR1 and CDR2: SGHKS, YYEKEE (reference sequence). This CDR3 comprises 14 residues. CDR3 coding DNA: TGTGCCAGCAGCTTGGGGCGGACGAACACTGAAGCTTTCTTT. Protein sequence: CASSLGRTNTEAFF.

The CDR3 region is CASVAGESEQFF. The DNA for the CDR3 is TGTGCCAGCGTAGCGGGGGAGAGTGAGCAGTTCTTC. The chain joins TRBV10-3 to TRBJ2-1; 9 nucleotides line up with TRBD2. Germline assignment: CDR1 ENHRY and CDR2 SYGVKD. The V gene end was trimmed by 10 bases and the J gene end by 9 bases; junction bases not matched to a gene: 7. The CDR3 runs to 12 residues.

V gene TRBV29-1 combines with J gene TRBJ2-6; weak D call: TRBD1 (5 bases). CDR1 is SQVTM and CDR2 is ANQGSEA in the germline V gene. The CDR3 spans 15 residues. V shed 6 bases and J shed 2 bases, with 14 bases lying between them. The CDR3 spells CSVTQVITGANVLTF. The CDR3 bases are TGCAGCGTAACACAGGTTATCACTGGGGCCAACGTCCTGACTTTC.

This chain uses TRBV4-2 with TRBJ1-2; 7 bases match TRBD1. With 3 bases clipped from V and 8 bases from J, the junction kept 12 bases outside the gene matches. The germline V gene has CDR1 LGHNA and CDR2 YNFKEQ. The CDR3 length is 15 residues. CDR3 region: CASSQPGTASGGYTF. In nucleotides, the CDR3 is TGTGCCAGCAGCCAGCCGGGGACAGCATCGGGGGGCTACACCTTC.

With respect to this clone: The same CDR3 can be traced to other DNA sequences in this sample. The rearrangement joins TRBV5-1 to TRBJ1-5; D is unclear. CDR3 length: 15 amino acids. With 0 bases removed from V and 0 bases from J, the gap between germline ends came to 7 bases. Germline CDR1 is SGHRS and CDR2 is YFSETQ. CDR3: CASSLEGYSNQPQHF. Here the CDR3 DNA reads TGCGCCAGCAGCTTGGAGGGTTATAGCAATCAGCCCCAGCATTTT.

The J gene is TRBJ1-1, the V gene TRBV7-8, with 10 bases lining up with TRBD1. Germline loops: CDR1 SGHVS, CDR2 FQNEAQ. Trimming removed 2 bases from V and 10 bases from J; junction bases left unmatched: 13. The CDR3 has 16 amino acids. CDR3 DNA sequence: TGTGCCAGCAGCTTATCGTCGGGACAGGGGACGGGACTAGCTTTCTTT. Protein sequence: CASSLSSGQGTGLAFF.

CDR3 nucleotides: TGTGCCAGCAGCTTAAAGTCAGGGAACACCGGGGAGCTGTTTTTT. Translation gives CASSLKSGNTGELFF. The rearrangement joins TRBV7-3 to TRBJ2-2; D unresolved. This CDR3 spans 15 amino acids. The V gene lost 1 base and the J gene lost 1 base, with 7 bases spanning the gap. The germline gives CDR1 SGHTA, CDR2 FQGTGA. Full variable domain (outside the CDR3, taken from reference TRBV7-3 and TRBJ2-2): GAGVSQTPSNKVTEKGKYVELRCDPISGHTALYWYRQSLGQGPEFLIYFQGTGAADDSGLPNDRFFAVRPEGSVSTLKIQRTERGDSAVYLCASSLKSGNTGELFFGEGSRLTVL.

The rearrangement joins TRBV5-1 to TRBJ2-3, with 7 bases lining up with TRBD2. The CDR3 spans 16 residues. CDR1 and CDR2 from the germline V gene are SGHRS and YFSETQ. Germline trimming cut 0 bases from V and 2 bases from J; bases unmatched to any gene: 6. This CDR3 reads CASSLDGGRATDTQYF. The DNA of the CDR3 is TGCGCCAGCAGCTTGGACGGAGGGAGGGCCACAGATACGCAGTATTTT.

This chain connects TRBV7-8 to TRBJ1-4; D not certain. V lost 5 bases, J lost 8 bases, and 18 bases lay in between. The germline V gene encodes CDR1 SGHVS and CDR2 FQNEAQ. This CDR3 has 15 residues. CDR3: CASSPRTPGGEKLFF. In DNA form, the CDR3 reads TGTGCCAGCAGCCCTCGGACTCCGGGAGGCGAAAAACTGTTTTTT.

The chain carries TRBV9 and TRBJ2-3; maybe TRBD2 (6 bases). The V gene's germline CDR1 is SGDLS and CDR2 YYNGEE. Trimming cost V 4 bases and J 9 bases, with 12 bases left between them. This CDR3 region has 12 residues. The CDR3 region is CASSPRLETQYF. CDR3 bases: TGTGCCAGCAGCCCTCGACTAGAAACGCAGTATTTT.

The chain uses TRBV9 and TRBJ2-7, with TRBD1 matching over 8 bases. The CDR3 runs 14 residues. After removal of 3 bases from V and 9 bases from J, the junction contained 11 bases not matched to a gene. Germline V CDR1 and CDR2: SGDLS, YYNGEE. The CDR3 DNA sequence: TGTGCCAGCAGCGACCCGACAGGGGCGAGTGGGCAGTACTTC. Amino acid sequence: CASSDPTGASGQYF.

The V call is TRBV6-5, the J call TRBJ2-7, with unresolved D. The CDR3 has 13 amino acids. The V and J ends lost 5 bases and 4 bases respectively, with 12 bases between them. Germline CDR1 reads MNHEY; CDR2 reads SVGAGI. CDR3 coding DNA: TGTGCCAGCAGTACGGATGAAAAATACGAGCAGTACTTC. This codes for CASSTDEKYEQYF.

This sequence joins TRBV6-2 or TRBV6-3 and TRBJ1-2; D possibly corresponds to TRBD1 (5 bases). In germline, CDR1 is MNHEY, CDR2 SVGEGT. The V end was cut by 6 bases, the J end by 9 bases, with 17 bases between. There are 13 residues in the CDR3. CDR3 loop: CASSLGTPGSYTF. The CDR3 DNA reads TGTGCCAGCAGCCTAGGGACCCCGGGGAGCTACACCTTC.

The rearrangement links TRBV6-5 to TRBJ1-6; TRBD1 aligns across 7 bases. This CDR3 is built from 15 residues. Germline assignment: CDR1 MNHEY and CDR2 SVGAGI. V trimming: 4 bases; J trimming: 10 bases; junction bases outside the gene matches: 10. In nucleotides, the CDR3 is TGTGCCAGCAGTTCGCCACAGGGGAAGGGCTCACCCCTCCACTTT. Protein sequence: CASSSPQGKGSPLHF.